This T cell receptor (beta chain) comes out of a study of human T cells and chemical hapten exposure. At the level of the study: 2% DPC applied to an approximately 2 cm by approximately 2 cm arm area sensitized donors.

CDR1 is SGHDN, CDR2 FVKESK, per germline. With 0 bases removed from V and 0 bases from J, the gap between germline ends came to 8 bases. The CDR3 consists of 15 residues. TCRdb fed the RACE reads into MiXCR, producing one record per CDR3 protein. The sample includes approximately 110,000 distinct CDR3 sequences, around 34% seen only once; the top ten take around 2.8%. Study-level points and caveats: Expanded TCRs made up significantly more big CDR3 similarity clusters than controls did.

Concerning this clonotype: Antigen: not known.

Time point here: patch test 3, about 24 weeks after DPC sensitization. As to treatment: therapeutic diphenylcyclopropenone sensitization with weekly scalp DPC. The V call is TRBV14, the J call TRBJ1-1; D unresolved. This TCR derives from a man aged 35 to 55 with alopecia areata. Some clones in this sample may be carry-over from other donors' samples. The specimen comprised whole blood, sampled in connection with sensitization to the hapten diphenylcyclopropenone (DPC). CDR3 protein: CASSQDRIVNTEAFF. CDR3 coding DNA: TGTGCCAGCAGCCAAGATAGGATCGTGAACACTGAAGCTTTCTTT.